These 2 T cell receptor beta chains share one sample of origin, sequenced in a study of CD8 T cells in Susac syndrome. Reverse transcription of roughly 0.5 to 1 ug RNA used random hexamers. Each CDR3 protein gets one entry after TCRdb re-called the immunoSEQ multiplex PCR reads with MiXCR. This table has around 150,000 distinct CDR3 sequences, about 94% appearing once. The sequenced sample consisted of CD4+ T cells from PBMCs. These receptors all come from a human donor in good health.

The gene calls are TRBV4-2 and TRBJ1-6, with D unclear. V gave up 0 bases and J gave up 8 bases, with 11 bases separating them. The CDR3 length is 15 residues. Per the germline V gene, CDR1 is LGHNA and CDR2 is YNFKEQ. The DNA of the CDR3 is TGTGCCAGCAGCCAAGAGTCCCGGGCGGATTCACCCCTCCACTTT. Protein: CASSQESRADSPLHF.

V is TRBV4-3 and J is TRBJ2-3, with D hard to call. The CDR3 is made up of 16 amino acids. The germline CDR1 and CDR2 sequences are LGHNA and YSLEER. Trimming took 1 base from V and 1 from J, leaving 12 bases between them. The CDR3: CASSQGATFGTDTQYF. The CDR3 DNA sequence: TGCGCCAGCAGCCAAGGGGCCACGTTCGGCACAGATACGCAGTATTTT.